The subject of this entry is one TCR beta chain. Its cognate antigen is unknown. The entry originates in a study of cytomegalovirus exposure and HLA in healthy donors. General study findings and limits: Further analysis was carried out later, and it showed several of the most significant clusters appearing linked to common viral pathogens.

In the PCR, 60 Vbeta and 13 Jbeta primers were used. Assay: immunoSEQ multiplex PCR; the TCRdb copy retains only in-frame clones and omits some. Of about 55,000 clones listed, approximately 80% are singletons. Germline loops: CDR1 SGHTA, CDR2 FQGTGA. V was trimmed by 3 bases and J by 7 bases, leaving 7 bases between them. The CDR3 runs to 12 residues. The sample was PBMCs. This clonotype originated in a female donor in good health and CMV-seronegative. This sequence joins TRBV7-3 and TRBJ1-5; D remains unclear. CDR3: CASSFQLQPQHF. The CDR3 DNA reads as TGTGCCAGCAGCTTCCAGTTGCAGCCCCAGCATTTT.